This is a list of T cell receptor beta chains from one sample in a study of T-cell reconstitution after alpha-beta-depleted transplantation in children. From the PCR reads, TCRdb called clonotypes with MiXCR, one entry per CDR3 protein. The table has around 140,000 distinct CDR3 sequences, around 10% seen once. The material was PBMCs, mostly from graft donor cells, obtained 180 days after TCRalphabeta/CD19-depleted stem cell transplant. The receptors were gathered from a female patient between 2 and 15 years old who had a stem cell transplant for congenital amegakaryocytic thrombocytopenia, so the T cells may come from the graft donor. Each CDR3 is given with its conserved first and last residue. The D gene is left open where the match is weak. Some rows have no size entry. The others give once, few or many, or a class for an expanded clone.

v_gene,abundance,d_gene,j_gene,CDR3nt,CDR3aa
TRBV4-3,many,TRBD1,TRBJ1-2,TGCGCCAGCAGCCAAGAACGGACAGGGGGACACTATGGCTACACCTTC,CASSQERTGGHYGYTF
TRBV30,many,NA,TRBJ1-5,TGTGCCTGGAGTTTGGGGGCGGGACAGCCCCAGCATTTT,CAWSLGAGQPQHF
TRBV19,NA,TRBD2,TRBJ2-7,TGTGCCAGTAGTAATCACGGGGGGATCTACGAGCAGTACTTC,CASSNHGGIYEQYF
TRBV15,many,TRBD2,TRBJ2-1,TGTGCCACCAGCAGAGATCGACCTTTAAATCGCGGCGCGGGAGCGTTCCATGAGCAGTTCTTC,CATSRDRPLNRGAGAFHEQFF
TRBV19,many,TRBD2,TRBJ2-1,TGTGCCAGTAGTGGACCGGGACTAGCGGGAGTGGGTGAGCAGTTCTTC,CASSGPGLAGVGEQFF
TRBV20-1,many,NA,TRBJ2-1,TGCAGTGCTAGGGACCACCGGGGCCGCCTCCCCTACAATGAGCAGTTCTTC,CSARDHRGRLPYNEQFF
TRBV20-1,few,NA,TRBJ1-6,TGCAGTGCTAGAGGGACTTTAAATTCACCCCTCCACTTT,CSARGTLNSPLHF
TRBV6-2/TRBV6-3,NA,NA,TRBJ2-1,TGTGCCACCAACCCGGGCACAGGGCTGAACAATGAGCAGTTCTTC,CATNPGTGLNNEQFF
TRBV4-3,few,TRBD2,TRBJ2-1,TGCGCCAGCAGCCAAGATCGAAAGGGACTAGGGCACAATGAGCAGTTCTTC,CASSQDRKGLGHNEQFF
TRBV6-5,many,NA,TRBJ1-2,TGTGCCAGCCGGGAGGTTGGCGGATGGGGGCCCAATGGCTACACCTTC,CASREVGGWGPNGYTF
TRBV7-2,few,NA,TRBJ2-3,TGTGCCAGCAGCTCGGAGGGGGGCACAGATACGCAGTATTTT,CASSSEGGTDTQYF
TRBV12-3/TRBV12-4,many,TRBD2,TRBJ2-1,TGTGCCAGCAGTTTTAGCGGGCTTATCTCCTACAATGAGCAGTTCTTC,CASSFSGLISYNEQFF
TRBV29-1,many,NA,TRBJ2-7,TGCAGCGTTGAACGGGACGGGGCCTACGAGCAGTACTTC,CSVERDGAYEQYF
TRBV18,few,NA,TRBJ2-1,TGTGCCAGCTCACCACCCGCGCTGAGCTCCTACAATGAGCAGTTCTTC,CASSPPALSSYNEQFF
TRBV5-1,few,NA,TRBJ1-2,TGCGCCAGCAGCTTGGGGGGACTGAACTATGGCTACACCTTC,CASSLGGLNYGYTF
TRBV11-2,many,NA,TRBJ2-7,TGTGCCAGCAGCCCCGAGGGGCACTTTTACGAGCAGTACTTC,CASSPEGHFYEQYF
TRBV5-1,NA,NA,TRBJ2-1,TGCGCCAGCAGCTGGCCCCCAAAGAGCTCCTACAATGAGCAGTTCTTC,CASSWPPKSSYNEQFF